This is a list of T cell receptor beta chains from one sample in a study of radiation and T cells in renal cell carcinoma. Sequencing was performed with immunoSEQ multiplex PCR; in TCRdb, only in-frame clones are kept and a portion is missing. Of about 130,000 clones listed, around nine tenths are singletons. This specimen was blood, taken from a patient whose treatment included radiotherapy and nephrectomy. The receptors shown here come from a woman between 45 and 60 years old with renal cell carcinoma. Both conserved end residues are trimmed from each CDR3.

cdr3_aa: ASSSEWARNEQF
v_call: TRBV7-2
j_call: TRBJ2-1

cdr3_aa: ASSDPGQETQY
v_call: TRBV10-1
j_call: TRBJ2-5

cdr3_aa: ASSHNTGGYEQY
v_call: TRBV4-1
j_call: TRBJ2-7

cdr3_aa: ASSLGTGVQPQH
v_call: TRBV7-9
j_call: TRBJ1-5

cdr3_aa: ASSLNRGGNQPQH
v_call: TRBV5-6
j_call: TRBJ1-5

cdr3_aa: ASSDGTIKTNTEAF
v_call: TRBV6-4
j_call: TRBJ1-1

cdr3_aa: ASSFRAPGRSTDTQY
v_call: TRBV27
j_call: TRBJ2-3

cdr3_aa: AISESILTLRGHPNTGELF
v_call: TRBV10-3
j_call: TRBJ2-2

cdr3_aa: ASSVAGNTIY
v_call: TRBV6-1
j_call: TRBJ1-3

cdr3_aa: ASSPSTTGIYSNQPQH
v_call: TRBV19
j_call: TRBJ1-5

cdr3_aa: ASRLGNSNQPQH
v_call: TRBV19
j_call: TRBJ1-5

cdr3_aa: ASSLPGHSEKLF
v_call: TRBV7-6
j_call: TRBJ1-4